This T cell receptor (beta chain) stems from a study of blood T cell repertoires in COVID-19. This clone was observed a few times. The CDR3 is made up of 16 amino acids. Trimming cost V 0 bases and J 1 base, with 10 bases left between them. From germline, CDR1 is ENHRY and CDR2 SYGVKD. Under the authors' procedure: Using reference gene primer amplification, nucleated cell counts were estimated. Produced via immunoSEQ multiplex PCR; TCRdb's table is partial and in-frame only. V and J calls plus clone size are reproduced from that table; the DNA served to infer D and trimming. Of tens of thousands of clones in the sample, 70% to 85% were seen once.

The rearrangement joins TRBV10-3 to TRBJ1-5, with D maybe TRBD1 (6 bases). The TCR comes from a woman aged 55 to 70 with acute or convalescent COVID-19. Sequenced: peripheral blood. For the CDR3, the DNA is TGTGCCATCAGTGAGTCAGGCCAGGGGAGCAATCAGCCCCAGCATTTT. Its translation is CAISESGQGSNQPQHF.